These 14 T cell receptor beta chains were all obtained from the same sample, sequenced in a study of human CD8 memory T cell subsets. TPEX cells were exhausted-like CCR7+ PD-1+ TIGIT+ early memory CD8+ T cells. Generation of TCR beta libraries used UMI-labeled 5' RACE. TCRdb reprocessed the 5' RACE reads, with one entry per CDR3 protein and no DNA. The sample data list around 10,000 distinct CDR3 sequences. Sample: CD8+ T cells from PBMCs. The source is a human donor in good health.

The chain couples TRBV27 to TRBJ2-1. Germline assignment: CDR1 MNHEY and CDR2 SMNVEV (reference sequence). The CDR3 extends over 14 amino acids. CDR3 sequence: CASSITSTYNEQFF.

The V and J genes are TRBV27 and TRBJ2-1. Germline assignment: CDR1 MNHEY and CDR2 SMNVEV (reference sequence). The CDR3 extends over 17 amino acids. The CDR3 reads CASSLSGRTISYNEQFF.

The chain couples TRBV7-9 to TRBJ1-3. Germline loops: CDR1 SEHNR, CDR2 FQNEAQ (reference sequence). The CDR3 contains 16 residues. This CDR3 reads CASSDARVLFGNTIYF.

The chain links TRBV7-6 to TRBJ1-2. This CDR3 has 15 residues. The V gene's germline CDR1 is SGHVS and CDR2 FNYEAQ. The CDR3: CASSPGPQGGYGYTF.

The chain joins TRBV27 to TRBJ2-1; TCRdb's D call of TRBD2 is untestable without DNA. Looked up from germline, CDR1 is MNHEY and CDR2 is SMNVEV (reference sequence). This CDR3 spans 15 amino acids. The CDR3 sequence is CASSLSSGGFNEQFF.

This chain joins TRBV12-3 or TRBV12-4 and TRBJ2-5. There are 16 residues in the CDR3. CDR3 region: CASSFNSSPYQETQYF.

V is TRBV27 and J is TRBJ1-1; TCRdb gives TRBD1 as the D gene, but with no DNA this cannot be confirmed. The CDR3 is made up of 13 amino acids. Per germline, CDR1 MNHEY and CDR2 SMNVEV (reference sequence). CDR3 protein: CASSFRGAAEAFF.

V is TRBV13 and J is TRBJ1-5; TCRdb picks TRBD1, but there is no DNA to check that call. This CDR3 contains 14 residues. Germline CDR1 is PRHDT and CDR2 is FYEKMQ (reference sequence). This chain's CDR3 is CASSLGAGSKPQHF.

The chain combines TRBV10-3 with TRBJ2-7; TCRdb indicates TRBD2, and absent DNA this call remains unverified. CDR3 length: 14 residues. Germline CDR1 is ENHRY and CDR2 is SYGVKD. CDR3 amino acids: CAISEPGTSYEQYF.

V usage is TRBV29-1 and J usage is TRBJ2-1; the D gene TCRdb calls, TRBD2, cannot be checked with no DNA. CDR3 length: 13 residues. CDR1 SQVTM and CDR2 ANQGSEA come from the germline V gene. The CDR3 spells CSVGPDFVNEQFF.

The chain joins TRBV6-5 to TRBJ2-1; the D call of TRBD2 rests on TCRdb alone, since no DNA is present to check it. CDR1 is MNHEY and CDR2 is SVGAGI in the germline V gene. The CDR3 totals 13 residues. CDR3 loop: CASSYKAGNEQFF.

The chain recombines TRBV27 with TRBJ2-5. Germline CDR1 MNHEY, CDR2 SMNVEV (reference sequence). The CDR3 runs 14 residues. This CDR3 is CASSLEGYQETQYF.

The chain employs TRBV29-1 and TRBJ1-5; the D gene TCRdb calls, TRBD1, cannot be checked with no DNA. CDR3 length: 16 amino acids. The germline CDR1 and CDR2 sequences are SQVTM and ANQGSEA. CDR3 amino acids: CSVAGVASEPNQPQHF.

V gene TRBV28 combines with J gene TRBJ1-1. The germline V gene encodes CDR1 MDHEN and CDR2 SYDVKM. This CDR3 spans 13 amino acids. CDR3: CASSSTRWTEAFF. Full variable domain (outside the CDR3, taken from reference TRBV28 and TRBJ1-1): DVKVTQSSRYLVKRTGEKVFLECVQDMDHENMFWYRQDPGLGLRLIYFSYDVKMKEKGDIPEGYSVSREKKERFSLILESASTNQTSMYLCASSSTRWTEAFFGQGTRLTVV.